This T cell receptor (beta chain) was obtained from a study of blood T cell repertoires in COVID-19. In the study overall: From T cells, B-cell-depleted T cells, or PBMCs came the material, which was cDNA or gDNA.

Clones were read by immunoSEQ multiplex PCR, and TCRdb kept only the in-frame ones, dropping some. The sample contains roughly 230,000 clones, around 83% of which appear only once. From germline, CDR1 is MDHEN and CDR2 SYDVKM. J lost 3 bases, V lost 2 bases, and 15 bases had no gene match. This CDR3 has 19 amino acids. Sequencing used peripheral blood. The receptor was derived from a woman in her fifties or sixties with acute or convalescent COVID-19. The V and J genes are TRBV28 and TRBJ2-1; 8 bases agree with TRBD2. The CDR3 nucleotides read TGTGCCAGCAGTTTACCGACTATGACTAGCGAGGTCCTCTACAATGAGCAGTTCTTC. Residues: CASSLPTMTSEVLYNEQFF.